This TCR beta chain was recovered during a study of OX40 agonist ivuxolimab in advanced cancers. Study details: Partial responses, seen in three patients, involved one hepatocellular carcinoma and two cutaneous melanomas. Whole-study results and caveats: Certain nonresponders likewise exhibited a low normalized T-cell clonal expansion.

Only in-frame clones appear in the TCRdb table, and some are missing; sequencing was by immunoSEQ multiplex PCR. The sample lists 55,000 to 65,000 clones, approximately 82% occurring once. J was trimmed by 6 bases and V by 6 bases; bases with no gene match: 7. The CDR3 has 14 residues. Per the germline V gene, CDR1 is SNHLY and CDR2 is FYNNEI. Blood got drawn at baseline, again on cycle 4 day 1, and then on cycle 7 day 1. As to this clone: The antigen is undetermined.

The sequence derives from an adult with an advanced solid tumor such as melanoma, head and neck, liver or kidney cancer. The chain carries TRBV2 and TRBJ2-1; 8 bases agree with TRBD2. The sequencing used CD4+ or CD8+ T cells sorted from blood, collected in a trial of the OX40 agonist ivuxolimab. CDR3 loop: CASRPLAGPNEQFF. Here the CDR3 DNA reads TGTGCCAGCAGGCCGTTAGCGGGACCCAATGAGCAGTTCTTC.